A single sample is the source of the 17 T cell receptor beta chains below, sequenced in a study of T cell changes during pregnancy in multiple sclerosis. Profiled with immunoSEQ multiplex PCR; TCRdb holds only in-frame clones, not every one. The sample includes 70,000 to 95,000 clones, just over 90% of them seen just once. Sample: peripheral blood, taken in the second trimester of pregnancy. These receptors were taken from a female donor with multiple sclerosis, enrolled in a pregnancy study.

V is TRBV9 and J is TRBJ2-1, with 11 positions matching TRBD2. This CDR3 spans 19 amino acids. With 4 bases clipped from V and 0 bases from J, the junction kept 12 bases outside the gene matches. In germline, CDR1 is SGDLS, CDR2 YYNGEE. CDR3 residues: CASSPTLAGGKSSYNEQFF. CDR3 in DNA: TGTGCCAGCAGCCCAACTTTAGCGGGGGGGAAAAGCTCCTACAATGAGCAGTTCTTC.

The CDR3: CAISESMLRDGPARVYYEQYF. The CDR3 DNA reads TGTGCCATCAGTGAGTCGATGTTGCGGGACGGCCCGGCAAGGGTGTACTACGAGCAGTACTTC. This sequence joins TRBV10-3 and TRBJ2-7; D might be TRBD2 (6 bases). Trimming took off 0 bases at V and 3 bases at J, with 30 bases between the two ends. CDR3 size: 21 residues. Germline CDR1 ENHRY, CDR2 SYGVKD.

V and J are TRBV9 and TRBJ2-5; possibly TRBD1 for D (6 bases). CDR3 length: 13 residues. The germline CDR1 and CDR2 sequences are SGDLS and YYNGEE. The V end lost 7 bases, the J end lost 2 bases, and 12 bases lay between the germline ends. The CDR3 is CASGGATQETQYF. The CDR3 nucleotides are TGTGCCAGCGGGGGCGCCACTCAAGAGACCCAGTACTTC.

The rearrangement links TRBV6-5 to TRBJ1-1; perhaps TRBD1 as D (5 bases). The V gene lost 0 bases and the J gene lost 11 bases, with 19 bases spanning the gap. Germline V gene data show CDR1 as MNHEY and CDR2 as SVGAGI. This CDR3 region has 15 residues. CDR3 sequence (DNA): TGTGCCAGCAGTTACTCGGTTCAGCAGGGAAGGATGGCTTTCTTT. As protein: CASSYSVQQGRMAFF.

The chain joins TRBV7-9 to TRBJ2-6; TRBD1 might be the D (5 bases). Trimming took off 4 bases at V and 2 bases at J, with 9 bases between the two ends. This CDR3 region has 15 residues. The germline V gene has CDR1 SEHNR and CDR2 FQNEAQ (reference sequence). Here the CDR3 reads CASSSTETGANVLTF. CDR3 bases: TGTGCCAGCAGCTCGACAGAGACTGGGGCCAACGTCCTGACTTTC. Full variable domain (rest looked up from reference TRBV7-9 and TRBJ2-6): DTGVSQNPRHKITKRGQNVTFRCDPISEHNRLYWYRQTLGQGPEFLTYFQNEAQLEKSRLLSDRFSAERPKGSFSTLEIQRTEQGDSAMYLCASSSTETGANVLTFGAGSRLTVL.

The CDR3 DNA reads TGTGCCAGCAGTCTCCCCCCCGTCGGGGACAGGAGCACCTACGAGCAGTACTTC. This codes for CASSLPPVGDRSTYEQYF. V is TRBV28 and J is TRBJ2-7; 8 bases line up with TRBD1. This CDR3 comprises 18 residues. Germline lookup yields CDR1 MDHEN and CDR2 SYDVKM. The trim removed 5 bases at V and 2 bases at J, leaving 17 bases unmatched.

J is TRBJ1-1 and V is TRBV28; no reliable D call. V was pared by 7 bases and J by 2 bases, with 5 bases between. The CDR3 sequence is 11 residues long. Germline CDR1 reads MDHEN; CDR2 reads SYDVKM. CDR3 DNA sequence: TGTGCCAGCATTCTTAACACTGAAGCTTTCTTT. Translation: CASILNTEAFF.

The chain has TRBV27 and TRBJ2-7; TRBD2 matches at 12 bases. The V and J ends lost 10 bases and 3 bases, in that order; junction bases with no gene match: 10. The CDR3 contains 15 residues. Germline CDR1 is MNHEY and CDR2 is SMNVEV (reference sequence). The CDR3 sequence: CATAGLAGLGYEQYF. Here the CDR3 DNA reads TGTGCCACCGCGGGACTAGCGGGTTTAGGCTACGAGCAGTACTTC.

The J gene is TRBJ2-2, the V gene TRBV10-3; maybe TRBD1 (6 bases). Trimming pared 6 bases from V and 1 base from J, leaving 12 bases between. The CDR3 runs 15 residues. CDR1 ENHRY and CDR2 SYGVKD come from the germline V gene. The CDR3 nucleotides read TGTGCCATCAGCACCGGGACAAAGAACACCGGGGAGCTGTTTTTT. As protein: CAISTGTKNTGELFF.

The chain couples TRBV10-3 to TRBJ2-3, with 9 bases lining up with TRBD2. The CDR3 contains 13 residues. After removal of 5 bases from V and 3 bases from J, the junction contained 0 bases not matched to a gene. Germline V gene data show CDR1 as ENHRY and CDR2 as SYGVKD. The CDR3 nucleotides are TGTGCCATCAGTCTAGCGGGGACAGATACGCAGTATTTT. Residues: CAISLAGTDTQYF.

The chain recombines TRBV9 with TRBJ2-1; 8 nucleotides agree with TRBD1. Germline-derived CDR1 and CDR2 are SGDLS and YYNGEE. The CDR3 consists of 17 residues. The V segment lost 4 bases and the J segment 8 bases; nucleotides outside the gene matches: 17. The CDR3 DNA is TGTGCCAGCAGCACCCTCACGGGGCAGGGGGCATTGGATGAGCAGTTCTTC. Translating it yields CASSTLTGQGALDEQFF.

The CDR3 region is CAWSVARTSGGAVRETQYF. The CDR3 DNA is TGTGCCTGGAGTGTAGCTCGGACTAGCGGGGGGGCGGTACGAGAGACCCAGTACTTC. The chain links TRBV30 to TRBJ2-5; 15 nucleotides align to TRBD2. The length of the CDR3 is 19 residues. Germline V gene data show CDR1 as GTSNPN and CDR2 as SVGIG (reference sequence). V trimming: 0 bases; J trimming: 4 bases; junction bases outside the gene matches: 12.

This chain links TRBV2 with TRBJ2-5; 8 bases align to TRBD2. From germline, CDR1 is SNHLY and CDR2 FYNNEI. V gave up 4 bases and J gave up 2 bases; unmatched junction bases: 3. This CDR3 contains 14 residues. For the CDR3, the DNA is TGTGCCAGCAGTGGAGCTAGCGGGCAAGAGACCCAGTACTTC. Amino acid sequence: CASSGASGQETQYF. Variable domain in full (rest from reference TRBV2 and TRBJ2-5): EPEVTQTPSHQVTQMGQEVILRCVPISNHLYFYWYRQILGQKVEFLVSFYNNEISEKSEIFDDQFSVERPDGSNFTLKIRSTKLEDSAMYFCASSGASGQETQYFGPGTRLLVL.

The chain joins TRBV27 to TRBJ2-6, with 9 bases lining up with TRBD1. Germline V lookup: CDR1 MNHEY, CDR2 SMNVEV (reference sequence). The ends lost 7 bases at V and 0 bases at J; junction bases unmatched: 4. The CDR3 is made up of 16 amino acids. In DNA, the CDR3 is TGTGCCAGCAAGGACAGGGGAATCTCTGGGGCCAACGTCCTGACTTTC. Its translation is CASKDRGISGANVLTF.

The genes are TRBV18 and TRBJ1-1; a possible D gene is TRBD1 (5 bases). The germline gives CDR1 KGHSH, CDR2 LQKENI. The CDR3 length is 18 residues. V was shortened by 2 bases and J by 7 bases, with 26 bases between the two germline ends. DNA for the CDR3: TGTGCCAGCTCACCATGGGGGAGGCCTCCAGAAGTCCCGAGTGAAGCTTTCTTT. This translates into CASSPWGRPPEVPSEAFF.

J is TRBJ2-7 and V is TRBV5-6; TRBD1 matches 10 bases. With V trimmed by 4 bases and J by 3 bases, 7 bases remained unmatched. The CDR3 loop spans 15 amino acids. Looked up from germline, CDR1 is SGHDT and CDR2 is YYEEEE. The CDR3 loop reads CASSPRDRGFYEQYF. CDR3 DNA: TGTGCCAGCAGCCCACGGGACAGGGGATTCTACGAGCAGTACTTC.

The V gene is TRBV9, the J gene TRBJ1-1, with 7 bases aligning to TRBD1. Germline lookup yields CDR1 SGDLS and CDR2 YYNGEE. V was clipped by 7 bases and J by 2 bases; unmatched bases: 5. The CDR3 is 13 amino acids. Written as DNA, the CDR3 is TGTGCCAGCGGAACAGGGGTTAACACTGAAGCTTTCTTT. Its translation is CASGTGVNTEAFF.